Listed here is a single TCR beta chain. This specimen belongs to a study of control samples from healthy donors and cancer patients. Assay: immunoSEQ multiplex PCR; the TCRdb copy retains only in-frame clones and omits some. The sample records about 70,000 clones, around 82% being singletons. Sequencing was carried out using blood. The source is a man between 50 and 59 years old in good health.

CDR3 sequence (DNA): TGCAGTGCTAGAGATGGGCCCCTCATGTTTTTT. It encodes CSARDGPLMFF. V gene TRBV20-1 combines with J gene TRBJ1-4; D remains ambiguous. Germline V lookup: CDR1 DFQATT, CDR2 SNEGSKA (reference sequence). The CDR3 length is 11 residues. V was shortened by 0 bases and J by 15 bases, with 11 bases between the two germline ends.